This T cell receptor beta chain is drawn from a study of vaccination effects on CD4 cells after COVID-19. The protocol was immunoSEQ multiplex PCR, while the TCRdb copy is restricted to in-frame clones and leaves out a portion. The profile shows tens of thousands of clones, about 80% of them singletons. With the ViraFEST assay, the study expanded antigen-specific CD4+ T cells using viral peptide pools, then sequenced them. Culture lasted roughly 9 days before CD4+ T cell isolation. Two doses of BNT162b2 or mRNA-1273 vaccine were administered to participants. A few million PBMC per well were cultured with around 9.6 IU/ml IL-2 and roughly 9.9 ug/ml peptides. Germline V gives CDR1 MDHEN, CDR2 SYDVKM. This CDR3 is 20 amino acids long. V dropped 1 base and J dropped 4 bases, with 26 bases sitting between them. Regarding this clone: Its target is unknown.

Study-wide results and caveats: Among infection- and vaccine-induced clones, marked clonal contraction occurred late after vaccination.

Sequencing was performed on CD4+ T cells from PBMCs cultured with HCoV-229E spike peptides, taken after COVID-19 vaccination. The chain couples TRBV28 to TRBJ1-5; TRBD1 is a possible D gene (5 bases). This receptor was identified in a human donor who received a COVID-19 vaccine. The CDR3 DNA sequence: TGTGCCAGCAGTTTATTCAGGTTGCGAGACAGCGGTTTTCTAAATCAGCCCCAGCATTTT. It is translated as CASSLFRLRDSGFLNQPQHF.